The present T cell receptor beta chain was sequenced within a study of glioma-infiltrating T cells. On this clonotype: No antigen is known for it.

Using RNA template, CDR3s of TCR alpha and beta were amplified with iRepertoire arm-PCR. For one-step reverse transcription and amplification, about 90-400 ng of tissue mRNA or PBMC total RNA was used. In TCRdb, the multiplex PCR reads were re-called with MiXCR into one record per CDR3 protein. The sample gives 400,000 or so distinct CDR3 sequences, 41% of which show up once; approximately 12% is in the top ten. The V gene end was trimmed by 4 bases and the J gene end by 3 bases; junction bases not matched to a gene: 5. CDR3 length: 15 amino acids. In germline, CDR1 is LNHDA, CDR2 SQIVND (reference sequence). Overall study findings and caveats: Patients with low tissue-blood divergence carried a signature set of shared blood CDR3 motifs.

The gene calls are TRBV19 and TRBJ2-2; 7 bases line up with TRBD1. This TCR derives from a human donor with low-grade glioma or glioblastoma, undergoing nonglioma brain surgery, or in good health (not recorded which). The material sequenced was glioma tissue, nonneoplastic brain tissue, or PBMCs (not recorded which). CDR3 amino acids: CASSTGQTYTGELFF. The CDR3 coding sequence is TGTGCCAGTAGTACGGGACAGACCTACACCGGGGAGCTGTTTTTT.